The source of this T cell receptor beta chain is a study of T cells in localized non-small cell lung cancer. General observations from the study: It remains possible that heterogeneity exists, since only one tumor region was sequenced. Adjacent lung exhibited a median of 57 among the 100 most abundant tumor clones.

A word on this clone: The antigen is not known.

Some clones are missing from TCRdb's copy, which holds only in-frame ones; the method was immunoSEQ multiplex PCR. The table includes some 21,000 clones, roughly 86% detected once. Germline CDR1 is SGHTA and CDR2 is FQGNSA. V lost 7 bases, J lost 6 bases, and 12 bases lay in between. The CDR3 runs 13 residues. The sequencing used peripheral blood mononuclear cells, collected before any cancer treatment. The sequence came from a male donor at least 60 years old with stage II lung adenocarcinoma. V usage is TRBV7-2 and J usage is TRBJ2-2; TRBD1 is a possible D gene (5 bases). Here the CDR3 DNA reads TGTGCCAGCACCAGGGTTGGCGCCGGGGAGCTGTTTTTT. Protein sequence: CASTRVGAGELFF.